The 24 T cell receptor beta chains in this list originate from one sample, sequenced in a study of metastatic and nonmetastatic thyroid tumors. TCRdb redid the clone calls on the PCR reads using MiXCR. The table has some 32,000 clones, roughly 21% seen once. All patients were untreated before thyroid surgery. Sequenced material: blood. The origin of the receptors is a female donor with papillary thyroid cancer or a benign thyroid nodule (not recorded which). Some clones in this sample may be carry-over from other donors' samples.

V usage is TRBV3-1 and J usage is TRBJ2-5; 8 nucleotides agree with TRBD2. After removal of 4 bases from V and 5 bases from J, the junction contained 6 bases not matched to a gene. This CDR3 has 14 residues. The V gene's germline CDR1 is LGHDT and CDR2 YNNKEL (reference sequence). CDR3 sequence: CASSPIAGRETQYF. The DNA for the CDR3 is TGTGCCAGCAGCCCTATAGCGGGAAGGGAGACCCAGTACTTC.

The chain joins TRBV5-1 to TRBJ2-2; D is undetermined. This CDR3 contains 13 residues. V lost 1 base and J lost 4, with 5 bases in between. In germline, CDR1 is SGHRS, CDR2 YFSETQ. CDR3 in amino acids: CASSLSFTGELFF. The DNA of the CDR3 is TGCGCCAGCAGCTTGAGCTTCACCGGGGAGCTGTTTTTT.

This clone occurred many times. This chain connects TRBV11-3 to TRBJ2-3, with TRBD2 identical over 8 bases. CDR1 is SGHNT and CDR2 is YENEEA in the germline V gene. The CDR3 extends over 14 amino acids. Trimming at V came to 6 bases and at J to 2 bases, leaving 4 bases not matched to a gene. The CDR3 loop is CASSIAGNTDTQYF. The CDR3 DNA is TGTGCCAGCAGTATAGCGGGGAACACAGATACGCAGTATTTT.

The rearrangement joins TRBV10-2 to TRBJ2-2; 7 bases line up with TRBD2. Germline V gene sequence: CDR1 WSHSY, CDR2 SAAADI. After removal of 7 bases from V and 0 bases from J, the junction contained 5 bases not matched to a gene. The CDR3 covers 15 residues. CDR3 amino acids: CASTLAETNTGELFF. DNA of the CDR3: TGCGCCAGCACCCTAGCGGAAACGAACACCGGGGAGCTGTTTTTT.

There are many counts of this clone. The chain uses TRBV6-1 and TRBJ1-5; D not resolved. The length of the CDR3 is 14 residues. V was clipped by 4 bases and J by 2 bases, with 9 bases between them. CDR1 MNHNS and CDR2 SASEGT come from the germline V gene. Here the CDR3 reads CASSVFQGNQPQHF. For the CDR3, the DNA is TGTGCCAGCAGTGTTTTTCAGGGCAATCAGCCCCAGCATTTT.

This chain connects TRBV6-2 or TRBV6-3 to TRBJ2-3, with 10 bases that match TRBD2. The CDR3 spans 15 residues. Germline V gene data show CDR1 as MNHEY and CDR2 as SVGEGT. V shed 3 bases and J 2 bases; nucleotides not matched to a gene: 2. The CDR3 region is CASSYGTSDTDTQYF. CDR3 DNA sequence: TGTGCCAGCAGTTATGGGACTAGCGACACAGATACGCAGTATTTT.

This clone occurred many times. The V call is TRBV20-1, the J call TRBJ1-5; 9 bases align to TRBD1. The CDR3 consists of 12 residues. The ends lost 7 bases at V and 8 bases at J; junction bases unmatched: 6. The germline CDR1 and CDR2 sequences are DFQATT and SNEGSKA (reference sequence). CDR3 residues: CSGTGGSKPQHF. As DNA, the CDR3 is TGCAGTGGTACAGGGGGCTCTAAGCCCCAGCATTTT.

V gene TRBV28 combines with J gene TRBJ1-2; TRBD1 agrees at 8 bases. Germline trimming cut 1 base from V and 5 bases from J; bases unmatched to any gene: 3. The CDR3 has 14 residues. CDR1 is MDHEN and CDR2 is SYDVKM in the germline V gene. In DNA, the CDR3 is TGTGCCAGCAGTTTATCGGGACAGGCGTATGGCTACACCTTC. Translation: CASSLSGQAYGYTF.

Remarks on this clone: A much bigger clone sits one base away, suggesting this may be a read error. This rearrangement joins TRBV6-9 to TRBJ2-1, with a weak D call TRBD2 (7 bases). The germline gives CDR1 MNHGY, CDR2 SVAAGI. CDR3 size: 15 residues. In nucleotides, the CDR3 is TGTGCCAGCGGTTACAACGGCAGGGGAGGGGATGAGCAGTTCTTC. It is translated as CASGYNGRGGDEQFF.

The sample holds one count of this clone. The chain links TRBV30 to TRBJ1-2, with D possibly matching TRBD1 (5 bases). Looked up from germline, CDR1 is GTSNPN and CDR2 is SVGIG (reference sequence). The CDR3 length is 13 residues. V lost 1 base, J lost 4 bases, and 10 bases lay in between. The CDR3: CAWSGGPGYGYTF. The CDR3, as DNA: TGTGCCTGGAGTGGGGGCCCTGGCTATGGCTACACCTTC.

This clone has a count of ten or more. The conserved phenylalanine or tryptophan normally closing the CDR3 is absent here, so this likely arose from a read error. The rearrangement joins TRBV28 to TRBJ1-1, with a possible D match to TRBD1 (6 bases). Per the germline V gene, CDR1 is MDHEN and CDR2 is SYDVKM. The CDR3 is 13 amino acids. V was pared by 6 bases and J by 10 bases, with 18 bases between. This chain's CDR3 is CASRPQNRDGAFS. The CDR3 DNA sequence: TGTGCCAGCAGACCCCAAAACAGGGACGGAGCTTTCTCT.

Ten or more counts support this clone. The chain carries TRBV19 and TRBJ2-3, with 11 bases that match TRBD2. The CDR3 runs to 13 residues. Germline CDR1 is LNHDA and CDR2 is SQIVND (reference sequence). The trim removed 10 bases at V and 4 bases at J, leaving 4 bases unmatched. The CDR3 spells CATGLAGADTQYF. CDR3 in DNA: TGTGCCACCGGACTAGCGGGCGCAGATACGCAGTATTTT.

The V call is TRBV6-1, the J call TRBJ2-5, with 8 nucleotides matching TRBD1. Trimming cost V 6 bases and J 4 bases; bases outside gene matches: 4. The CDR3 loop spans 13 amino acids. Germline lookup yields CDR1 MNHNS and CDR2 SASEGT. The CDR3 here is CASRRQGIETQYF. The CDR3 DNA sequence: TGTGCCAGCAGACGACAGGGGATAGAGACCCAGTACTTC.

This clone was detected ten times or more. This chain connects TRBV5-6 to TRBJ1-1; TRBD1 might be the D (5 bases). The germline CDR1 and CDR2 sequences are SGHDT and YYEEEE. This CDR3 has 15 amino acids. Trimming removed 5 bases from V and 5 bases from J, with 19 bases in between. The chain's CDR3 is CASSGGTGWVTEAFF. CDR3 sequence (DNA): TGTGCCAGCAGTGGGGGTACCGGTTGGGTGACTGAAGCTTTCTTT.

This clone was recorded many times. A single base separates this from a much larger clone, so it may be a read error. The V call is TRBV19, the J call TRBJ2-1; tentatively, D is TRBD2 (6 bases). Per germline, CDR1 LNHDA and CDR2 SQIVND (reference sequence). The CDR3 covers 15 residues. Trimming removed 7 bases from V and 3 bases from J, with 16 bases in between. The CDR3 here is CASTRLTGLYNEQFF. The CDR3 bases are TGTGCCAGTACCCGACTAACGGGACTCTACAATGAGCAGTTCTTC.

This clone was detected ten times or more. The chain recombines TRBV10-2 with TRBJ2-7; D is unresolved. V lost 2 bases, J lost 4 bases, and 3 bases lay in between. CDR1 and CDR2 (germline): WSHSY, SAAADI. The CDR3 loop spans 11 amino acids. The DNA for the CDR3 is TGCGCCAGCAGTGAGGGGTACGAGCAGTACTTC. Translated: CASSEGYEQYF.

This chain links TRBV12-5 with TRBJ1-3; D call uncertain. CDR3 length equals 12 residues. V lost 1 base and J 4 bases, leaving 2 bases between the germline ends. Per the germline V gene, CDR1 is LGHNT and CDR2 is FRNRAP. CDR3 sequence reads: CASGLAGNTIYF. As DNA, the CDR3 is TGTGCTAGTGGTTTGGCCGGAAACACCATATATTTT.

This clone was recorded at least ten times. J is TRBJ1-4 and V is TRBV5-6; D gene unclear. Per germline, CDR1 SGHDT and CDR2 YYEEEE. V lost 0 bases to trimming and J lost 5 bases, with 11 bases between them. This CDR3 spans 15 amino acids. In DNA, the CDR3 is TGTGCCAGCAGCTTGGACCGACGGATCAATGAAAAACTGTTTTTT. This translates into CASSLDRRINEKLFF.

By its share, this clone is medium-sized. This sequence joins TRBV6-5 and TRBJ1-6; 7 bases are a match to TRBD1. The germline V gene encodes CDR1 MNHEY and CDR2 SVGAGI. V shed 2 bases, J shed 6 bases, and the junction held 1 base outside the gene matches. The length of the CDR3 is 14 residues. CDR3 DNA: TGTGCCAGCAGTTACAACAGGGGTAATTCACCCCTCCACTTT. Its translation is CASSYNRGNSPLHF.

V gene TRBV5-1 combines with J gene TRBJ2-7; 7 nucleotides align to TRBD2. J was trimmed by 9 bases and V by 5 bases; bases with no gene match: 17. This CDR3 comprises 15 residues. Germline CDR1 SGHRS, CDR2 YFSETQ. The CDR3 loop reads CASRRVAGVDFVQYF. CDR3 nucleotide sequence: TGCGCCAGCAGGCGTGTGGCGGGAGTAGATTTCGTGCAGTACTTC.

This clone was observed many times. The chain is built from TRBV2 and TRBJ1-5, with 7 positions matching TRBD1. Germline V gives CDR1 SNHLY, CDR2 FYNNEI. V shed 6 bases, J shed 3 bases, and the junction held 5 bases outside the gene matches. CDR3 length: 14 residues. This chain's CDR3 is CASSGTAINQPQHF. The CDR3 nucleotides read TGTGCCAGCAGCGGGACAGCGATCAATCAGCCCCAGCATTTT.

J is TRBJ2-1 and V is TRBV7-2, with 9 bases identical to TRBD2. This CDR3 has 16 amino acids. Germline loops: CDR1 SGHTA, CDR2 FQGNSA. V lost 0 bases to trimming and J lost 10 bases; unmatched junction nucleotides: 10. Here the CDR3 reads CASSLANSGSTWEQFF. Here the CDR3 DNA reads TGTGCCAGCAGCTTAGCCAATAGCGGGAGTACTTGGGAGCAGTTCTTC.

This clone showed up just a few times. V is TRBV27 and J is TRBJ2-2, with no clear D. Germline V lookup: CDR1 MNHEY, CDR2 SMNVEV (reference sequence). V was trimmed by 4 bases and J by 3 bases, leaving 12 bases between them. The CDR3 consists of 15 residues. The DNA for the CDR3 is TGTGCCAGCAGTTCCCCTCTAGTGGACACCGGGGAGCTGTTTTTT. Protein product: CASSSPLVDTGELFF.

This clone was seen ten or more times. The V and J genes are TRBV2 and TRBJ1-2; no reliable D call. This CDR3 has 15 amino acids. V lost 0 bases and J 3 bases, leaving 11 bases between the germline ends. Looked up from germline, CDR1 is SNHLY and CDR2 is FYNNEI. CDR3 in amino acids: CASSEAVEGHYGYTF. CDR3 coding DNA: TGTGCCAGCAGTGAAGCGGTCGAGGGTCACTATGGCTACACCTTC.